These T cell receptor beta chains were read from a single sample in a study of tumor-infiltrating lymphocytes in primary liver carcinoma. In TCRdb, the multiplex PCR reads were re-called with MiXCR into one record per CDR3 protein. The sample has around 25,000 distinct CDR3 sequences; about 74% are singletons. The sample comprised liver tumor tissue from sampling region 5. The source is a woman in her 30s with primary liver carcinoma and hepatitis B virus infection. CDR3s include the opening cysteine and the closing phenylalanine or tryptophan. A D gene is named only where the DNA matches it firmly. The size of a clone is reported for some rows only, either as once, few or many, or as a class for expanded clones.

>TRBJ2-3|once|NA|TRBV11-2
TGTGCCATCAGCTTAGTGAACACCGACACGCAGTATTTT
CAISLVNTDTQYF
>TRBJ1-2|NA|NA|TRBV6-1
TGTGCCAGTAGTGAACGGTTCCTGGTCCTTAGATATAACTATGGCTACATCTTC
CASSERFLVLRYNYGYIF
>TRBJ2-3|NA|NA|TRBV4-3
TGCGCCAGCAGCCAGTCGCTCTGCCTGGGTGATCCCGATGATATGCAGTATTTT
CASSQSLCLGDPDDMQYF
>TRBJ2-7|NA|NA|TRBV11-2
TGTGTCAGCAACTCTCCGGGGAGGTACGAGCAGTACTTC
CVSNSPGRYEQYF
>TRBJ2-7|NA|TRBD2|TRBV4-3
TGCGCCAGTAGCCAAGCTGTGACGGGGGGTCACGTTAACTACGAGCAGTACTTC
CASSQAVTGGHVNYEQYF
>TRBJ2-2|few|TRBD2|TRBV7-8
TGTGCCAGCAGCCTCAGGACTAGCGGGAATGGGACCGGGGAGCTGTTTTTT
CASSLRTSGNGTGELFF
>TRBJ2-7|NA|NA|TRBV6-5
TGTGCAAGCCGAGTTAGCGGAAGTTCCCCCTCCTACGAGCAGTACTTC
CASRVSGSSPSYEQYF
>TRBJ2-3|medium-sized|NA|TRBV12-5
TGTGCTAGTGGTTCCAGACTAGCAGATACGCAGTATTTT
CASGSRLADTQYF
>TRBJ2-5|NA|TRBD2|TRBV12-3/TRBV12-4
TGTGCCAGCAGCTTAGGGACTAGCCATACCGGAGAGACCCAGTACTTC
CASSLGTSHTGETQYF
>TRBJ2-2|NA|NA|TRBV6-1
TGTGCCAGCAGTGAAATCCTTCCCGGGGGCGCCACGAACACCGGGGAGCTGTTTTTC
CASSEILPGGATNTGELFF
>TRBJ2-3|NA|TRBD1|TRBV11-2
TGTGCCAGCAGCCGTGTGCGACAGGGAAGTGGAGATACGCAGTATTTT
CASSRVRQGSGDTQYF
>TRBJ1-5|NA|NA|TRBV2
TGTGCCAGCAGTTCCGGGACCCTTAACAATCAGCCCCAGCATTTT
CASSSGTLNNQPQHF
>TRBJ2-7|NA|NA|TRBV11-2
TGTGCCAGCAGCTTAGCACGGAGAGCCTACGAGCAGTACTTC
CASSLARRAYEQYF
>TRBJ2-5|NA|TRBD2|TRBV5-1
TGCGCCAACAGCCTGGCCCCGACCAGCGCTAGCGGGTTGTGGGAGAAGAGAGAGACCCAGTACTTC
CANSLAPTSASGLWEKRETQYF
>TRBJ2-1|NA|NA|TRBV11-2
TGTGCCAGCAGCTCGGGGGAGGAGGGATCAGGGGAGTTCTTC
CASSSGEEGSGEFF
>TRBJ2-5|few|NA|TRBV10-3
TGTGCCATCAGTGGGACAACAGGGGAGACCCAGTACTTC
CAISGTTGETQYF
>TRBJ2-3|NA|TRBD2|TRBV5-4
TGTGCCATCAGTAACCCGGCGGCTAGCGGGAGTAGGACAGATATGCAGTATTTT
CAISNPAASGSRTDMQYF
>TRBJ2-6|few|NA|TRBV11-1
TGTGTCAGTTCACCCTATGGGGCCAATGTCCTGACTTTC
CVSSPYGANVLTF
>TRBJ2-4|many|TRBD1|TRBV7-9
TGTGCCAGCAGCAACAGGGGCCCCAAAAACATTCAGTACTTC
CASSNRGPKNIQYF
>TRBJ2-5|many|NA|TRBV19
TGTGCCAGTAGTATAGAGGATGTTGGCGATCAAGAGACCCAGTACTTC
CASSIEDVGDQETQYF